This T cell receptor beta chain is drawn from a study of blood T cell repertoires in COVID-19. This table comes from immunoSEQ multiplex PCR, and its TCRdb copy is limited to in-frame clones, with some not included. Among approximately 210,000 clones listed, 70% to 90% were seen once. CDR1 SGDLS and CDR2 YYNGEE come from the germline V gene. This CDR3 spans 14 amino acids. Trimming left V 0 bases short and J 6 bases short, with 9 bases between. The chain links TRBV9 to TRBJ2-2; tentatively, D is TRBD1 (6 bases). Sequenced: PBMCs or T cells enriched from blood (not recorded which). This TCR came from a man younger than 40 with acute COVID-19. CDR3 sequence (DNA): TGTGCCAGCAGCGTAGTGGGACAAGCCGGGGAGCTGTTTTTT. Its translation: CASSVVGQAGELFF. Full variable domain (remainder filled in from reference TRBV9 and TRBJ2-2): DSGVTQTPKHLITATGQRVTLRCSPRSGDLSVYWYQQSLDQGLQFLIQYYNGEERAKGNILERFSAQQFPDLHSELNLSSLELGDSALYFCASSVVGQAGELFFGEGSRLTVL.